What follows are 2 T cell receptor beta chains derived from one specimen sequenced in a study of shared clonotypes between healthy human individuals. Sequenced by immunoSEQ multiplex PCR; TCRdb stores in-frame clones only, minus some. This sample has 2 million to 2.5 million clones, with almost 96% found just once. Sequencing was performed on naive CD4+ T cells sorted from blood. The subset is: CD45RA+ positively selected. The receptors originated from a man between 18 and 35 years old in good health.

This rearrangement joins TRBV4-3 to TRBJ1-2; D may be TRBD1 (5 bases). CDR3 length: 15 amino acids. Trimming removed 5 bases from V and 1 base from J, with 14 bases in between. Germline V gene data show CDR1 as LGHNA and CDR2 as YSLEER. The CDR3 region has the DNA TGCGCCAGCAGCACGCACCAGGGAGGTAACTATGGCTACACCTTC. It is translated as CASSTHQGGNYGYTF.

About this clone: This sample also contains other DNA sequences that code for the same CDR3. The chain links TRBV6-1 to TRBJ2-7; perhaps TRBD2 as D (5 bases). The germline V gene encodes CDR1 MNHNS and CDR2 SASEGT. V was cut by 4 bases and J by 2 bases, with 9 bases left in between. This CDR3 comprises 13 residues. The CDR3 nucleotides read TGTGCCAGCAGTGGGACTGGCACCTACGAGCAGTACTTC. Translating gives CASSGTGTYEQYF.